The 14 T cell receptor beta chains reported below all come from one sample, sequenced in a study of blood T cell repertoires in COVID-19 (dated by TCRdb to the early 2020s). Preparation of the library involved the immunoSEQ multiplex PCR assay. The clones in this table, taken by TCRdb from immuneACCESS, are in-frame only. Not every clone is retained; where verified, under half of the shortfall comes from an unresolved V gene, and the cause of the rest is unknown. The sample table contains under 150,000 clones; only one count was recorded for 76% of them. Around 4.8% of the sample is held by the ten biggest clonotypes. The sequenced sample consisted of peripheral blood. The receptor set was obtained from a woman older than 75 with active or convalescent COVID-19.

This chain uses TRBV30 with TRBJ2-3; 8 nucleotides line up with TRBD2. Germline CDR1 and CDR2: GTSNPN and SVGIG (reference sequence). The CDR3 has 15 residues. V lost 2 bases, J lost 1 base, and 5 bases stayed unmatched. The CDR3 sequence: CAWSRSLAGTDTQYF. Written as DNA, the CDR3 is TGTGCCTGGAGTAGGTCACTAGCGGGCACAGATACGCAGTATTTT.

The J gene is TRBJ2-5, the V gene TRBV27; the match to TRBD1 covers 9 bases. Trimming removed 6 bases from V and 7 bases from J; junction bases left unmatched: 6. Germline values: CDR1 MNHEY, CDR2 SMNVEV (reference sequence). CDR3 length: 13 amino acids. The CDR3 DNA reads as TGTGCCAGCAGCCCGACAGGGGGAACGACCCAGTACTTC. It specifies CASSPTGGTTQYF.

The chain combines TRBV5-4 with TRBJ1-3; 7 bases fit TRBD1. There are 16 residues in the CDR3. The V gene's germline CDR1 is SGHNT and CDR2 YYREEE (reference sequence). After removal of 4 bases from V and 0 bases from J, the junction contained 7 bases not matched to a gene. The CDR3, as DNA: TGTGCCAGCAGCCACGACAGGGTGGTCTCTGGAAACACCATATATTTT. Protein sequence: CASSHDRVVSGNTIYF.

This chain connects TRBV29-1 to TRBJ1-4, with D uncertain. The CDR3 covers 12 residues. V was clipped by 7 bases and J by 4 bases, with 10 bases between them. From germline, CDR1 is SQVTM and CDR2 ANQGSEA. CDR3 sequence reads: CSASGINEKLFF. The CDR3 bases are TGCAGCGCATCGGGGATTAATGAAAAACTGTTTTTT.

In its sample, this clone was seen a few times. This chain links TRBV27 with TRBJ1-4; D ambiguous. V shed 4 bases and J shed 7 bases, with 13 bases lying between them. In germline, CDR1 is MNHEY, CDR2 SMNVEV (reference sequence). This CDR3 spans 14 amino acids. CDR3 bases: TGTGCCAGCAGTTCGGCCCATTGGAGTGAAAAACTGTTTTTT. Amino acids: CASSSAHWSEKLFF.

The V gene is TRBV2, the J gene TRBJ2-5; 13 bases fit TRBD2. The V gene's germline CDR1 is SNHLY and CDR2 FYNNEI. With 1 base clipped from V and 6 bases from J, the junction kept 14 bases outside the gene matches. CDR3 size: 19 residues. The CDR3 bases are TGTGCCAGCAGTGAAGGAGGGACTAGCGGGGCTGCGCTTTTAAAGACCCAGTACTTC. It codes for CASSEGGTSGAALLKTQYF.

The chain is built from TRBV19 and TRBJ2-6; D unclear. CDR3 size: 15 residues. Trimming pared 2 bases from V and 0 bases from J, leaving 5 bases between. In germline, CDR1 is LNHDA, CDR2 SQIVND (reference sequence). CDR3 in amino acids: CASSIQRSGANVLTF. In DNA form, the CDR3 reads TGTGCCAGTAGTATACAGCGCTCTGGGGCCAACGTCCTGACTTTC.

This clone has only a few counts. This chain links TRBV9 with TRBJ2-3, with a tentative D call TRBD2 (6 bases). The CDR3 has 15 amino acids. With 6 bases removed from V and 3 bases from J, the gap between germline ends came to 17 bases. The germline CDR1 and CDR2 sequences are SGDLS and YYNGEE. CDR3 nucleotides: TGTGCCAGCACCCGCTCCGGGGGTGATACAGATACGCAGTATTTT. Residues: CASTRSGGDTDTQYF.

This clone was observed a handful of times. CDR3 loop: CASSPGGHNQPQHF. Written as DNA, the CDR3 is TGTGCCAGCTCGCCTGGGGGCCACAATCAGCCCCAGCATTTT. The chain uses TRBV18 and TRBJ1-5, with D perhaps TRBD1 (6 bases). The CDR3 has 14 residues. Trimming stripped 6 bases from V and 3 bases from J, with 12 bases between. The V gene's germline CDR1 is KGHSH and CDR2 LQKENI.

The DNA for the CDR3 is TGTGCCAGCAGCCCACTGGGGACTAGCGGGGGAATGGATACGCAGTATTTT. Protein product: CASSPLGTSGGMDTQYF. V gene TRBV9 combines with J gene TRBJ2-3, with 14 bases identical to TRBD2. Germline V lookup: CDR1 SGDLS, CDR2 YYNGEE. The CDR3 has 17 residues. The ends lost 4 bases at V and 6 bases at J; junction bases unmatched: 10.

The rearrangement links TRBV7-2 to TRBJ1-2; the D is unclear. This CDR3 is 16 amino acids long. Germline V lookup: CDR1 SGHTA, CDR2 FQGNSA. Trimming stripped 6 bases from V and 4 bases from J, with 21 bases between. The CDR3 loop is CASSLRVGSGSYGYTF. CDR3 DNA sequence: TGTGCCAGCAGTTTGCGGGTCGGATCCGGGAGCTATGGCTACACCTTC. Full variable domain (rest looked up from reference TRBV7-2 and TRBJ1-2): GAGVSQSPSNKVTEKGKDVELRCDPISGHTALYWYRQSLGQGLEFLIYFQGNSAPDKSGLPSDRFSAERTGGSVSTLTIQRTQQEDSAVYLCASSLRVGSGSYGYTFGSGTRLTVV.

This clone was seen a few times. The V gene is TRBV19, the J gene TRBJ1-1; TRBD1 matches at 8 bases. The CDR3 length is 17 residues. Germline V gives CDR1 LNHDA, CDR2 SQIVND (reference sequence). Germline trimming cut 2 bases from V and 1 base from J; bases unmatched to any gene: 9. The CDR3 nucleotides are TGTGCCAGTAGTATAATCTCCCAGGGGGCAAGGAACACTGAAGCTTTCTTT. Protein sequence: CASSIISQGARNTEAFF.

A single count supports this clone. The chain uses TRBV6-4 and TRBJ2-1, with D maybe TRBD1 (6 bases). The V end was cut by 2 bases, the J end by 5 bases, with 13 bases between. Germline V CDR1 and CDR2: MRHNA, SNTAGT. The CDR3 loop spans 15 amino acids. Here the CDR3 reads CASSDVGAGHNEQFF. DNA of the CDR3: TGTGCCAGCAGTGACGTGGGGGCCGGACACAATGAGCAGTTCTTC.

V and J are TRBV5-1 and TRBJ2-5, with 9 bases identical to TRBD1. CDR1 is SGHRS and CDR2 is YFSETQ in the germline V gene. The CDR3 contains 15 residues. After removal of 2 bases from V and 4 bases from J, the junction contained 6 bases not matched to a gene. CDR3 in amino acids: CASSLSGTGIETQYF. For the CDR3, the DNA is TGCGCCAGCAGCTTATCCGGGACAGGGATAGAGACCCAGTACTTC.